Listed here is a single T cell receptor (beta chain). The trim removed 0 bases at V and 0 bases at J, leaving 14 bases unmatched. The CDR3 is 20 amino acids. CDR1 and CDR2 from the germline V gene are LGHDT and YNNKEL (reference sequence). Original processing methods: Amplification from reference gene primers served as the basis for estimated nucleated cell counts. Measured with immunoSEQ multiplex PCR; TCRdb has only the in-frame clones, and not every one. That table is the source of V, J and clone size, and D and trimming were worked out from the DNA. The data show about 170,000 clones, 65% to 85% seen once. This entry is derived from a study of blood T cell repertoires in COVID-19. For the study at large: Collection of acute and convalescent COVID-19 samples took place in the United States, Italy and Spain.

The genes are TRBV3-1 (or the pseudogene TRBV3-2) and TRBJ2-1; the match to TRBD2 covers 7 bases. This TCR was sampled from a woman between 70 and 85 years old who had recovered from COVID-19. The specimen was peripheral blood. The CDR3 spells CASSQDVASGRHPSYNEQFF. CDR3 sequence (DNA): TGTGCCAGCAGCCAAGATGTGGCTAGCGGCCGCCACCCCTCCTACAATGAGCAGTTCTTC.